The rows below give T cell receptor beta chains drawn from one sample of a study of shared clonotypes between healthy human individuals. Clones were read by immunoSEQ multiplex PCR, and TCRdb kept only the in-frame ones, dropping some. This table has around 2.1 million clones, 85% to 95% appearing once. The sequencing input was naive CD8+ T cells from PBMCs. The receptor source for this set is a man in his late teens or twenties in good health. Some clones in this sample may be carry-over from other donors' samples. Both conserved end residues are part of each CDR3. The order of the fields is D gene, clone size, V gene, CDR3 length, J gene, CDR3 protein, CDR3 DNA. A D gene is named only where the DNA matches it firmly. Clone size is given for some rows only: seen once, a few or many times, or a class if the clone is expanded.

.	.	TRBV7-9	16	TRBJ2-3	CASSFNVEGLSDTQYF	TGTGCCAGCAGCTTTAATGTGGAGGGCCTCTCGGATACGCAGTATTTT
TRBD1	.	TRBV7-9	15	TRBJ2-2	CASSSRQGATGELFF	TGTGCCAGCAGCTCCCGTCAGGGGGCAACCGGGGAGCTGTTTTTT
TRBD1	.	TRBV19	15	TRBJ1-1	CASKHGPTGANEAFF	TGTGCCAGTAAGCATGGTCCCACAGGGGCAAATGAAGCTTTCTTT
TRBD2	.	TRBV5-4	15	TRBJ2-3	CASRILAGETDTQYF	TGTGCCAGCAGGATACTAGCGGGAGAGACAGATACGCAGTATTTT
.	.	TRBV27	16	TRBJ2-3	CASSFFSGVGTDTQYF	TGTGCCAGCAGTTTTTTTTCCGGGGTGGGCACAGATACGCAGTATTTT
TRBD1	.	TRBV28	15	TRBJ1-5	CASSLGRDRNQPQHF	TGTGCCAGCAGTTTAGGGAGGGACAGGAATCAGCCCCAGCATTTT
TRBD1	.	TRBV19	14	TRBJ1-1	CASSLRTGDTEAFF	TGTGCCAGTAGTCTGAGGACAGGGGACACTGAAGCTTTCTTT
TRBD1	.	TRBV5-5	17	TRBJ2-3	CASSGPGGQGFLDTQYF	TGTGCCAGCTCCGGGCCGGGGGGACAGGGTTTCTTAGATACGCAGTATTTT
TRBD2	once	TRBV27	14	TRBJ2-7	CASSPTAGADEQYF	TGTGCCAGCAGTCCCACAGCGGGAGCGGACGAGCAGTACTTC
.	once	TRBV27	14	TRBJ2-1	CASSLSGGPNEQFF	TGTGCCAGCAGTTTATCGGGGGGGCCCAATGAGCAGTTCTTC
.	.	TRBV14	17	TRBJ2-2	CASSQDLRTSNTGELFF	TGTGCCAGCAGCCAAGATCTCCGGACATCGAACACCGGGGAGCTGTTTTTT
TRBD2	.	TRBV4-1	16	TRBJ2-7	CASSQPIGLAGGEQYF	TGCGCCAGCAGCCAACCGATAGGACTAGCGGGAGGCGAGCAGTACTTC
.	.	TRBV19	13	TRBJ1-1	CASSIDGGTEAFF	TGTGCCAGTAGTATAGACGGCGGAACTGAAGCTTTCTTT
.	.	TRBV6-6	16	TRBJ1-5	CASSSLRANSNQPQHF	TGTGCCAGCAGTTCACTCCGGGCCAATAGCAATCAGCCCCAGCATTTT
.	.	TRBV19	12	TRBJ2-7	CASSFGAAEQYF	TGTGCCAGTAGTTTCGGGGCAGCCGAGCAGTACTTC
TRBD1	.	TRBV5-1	16	TRBJ1-1	CASSWDRATENTEAFF	TGCGCCAGCAGCTGGGACAGGGCTACTGAGAACACTGAAGCTTTCTTT
.	.	TRBV10-3	13	TRBJ2-1	CAISEPLSLEQFF	TGTGCCATCAGTGAGCCCCTCTCCCTTGAGCAGTTCTTC
TRBD1	few	TRBV29-1	12	TRBJ1-1	CSGRYDRAEAFF	TGCAGCGGAAGATATGACAGGGCTGAAGCTTTCTTT
TRBD1	.	TRBV7-9	18	TRBJ2-2	CASSPPSPGQGNTGELFF	TGTGCCAGCAGTCCCCCATCTCCGGGACAGGGCAACACCGGGGAGCTGTTTTTT
.	.	TRBV7-9	16	TRBJ1-4	CASSSSQGATNEKLFF	TGTGCCAGCAGCTCGTCCCAGGGAGCAACTAATGAAAAACTGTTTTTT
.	.	TRBV5-1	18	TRBJ2-7	CASSLEAFPATVSYEQYF	TGCGCCAGCAGCTTGGAGGCGTTCCCCGCGACTGTCTCCTACGAGCAGTACTTC
.	.	TRBV4-1	13	TRBJ2-7	CASSFGGAYEQYF	TGCGCCAGCAGCTTTGGCGGAGCCTACGAGCAGTACTTC
.	.	TRBV6-1	15	TRBJ1-3	CAIRDAGISGNTIYF	TGCGCCATACGGGACGCAGGGATCTCTGGAAACACCATATATTTT
TRBD2	.	TRBV7-2	15	TRBJ2-1	CASSSQRETYNEQFF	TGTGCCAGCAGCTCCCAGCGGGAAACTTACAATGAGCAGTTCTTC
TRBD1	.	TRBV7-2	15	TRBJ2-7	CASSATDRRPYEQYF	TGTGCCAGCAGCGCGACGGACAGGCGACCCTACGAGCAGTACTTC
TRBD2	.	TRBV28	13	TRBJ2-7	CASSPGTIYEQYF	TGTGCCAGCAGTCCCGGGACTATCTACGAGCAGTACTTC
TRBD2	.	TRBV11-2	18	TRBJ2-7	CASSLDPGTSGRRYEQYF	TGTGCCAGCAGCTTAGATCCCGGGACTAGCGGGAGGCGGTACGAGCAGTACTTC
TRBD2	.	TRBV5-1	16	TRBJ2-1	CASSWGGTSRANEQFF	TGCGCCAGCAGCTGGGGGGGAACCTCTAGAGCCAATGAGCAGTTCTTC
.	.	TRBV7-9	13	TRBJ1-1	CASSLVTNTEAFF	TGTGCCAGCAGCTTAGTAACGAACACTGAAGCTTTCTTT
.	.	TRBV7-9	15	TRBJ1-1	CASHAPDQGMTEAFF	TGTGCCAGCCATGCCCCCGACCAGGGGATGACTGAAGCTTTCTTT
TRBD1	.	TRBV7-9	13	TRBJ1-1	CASSRDRVTEAFF	TGTGCCAGCAGCCGCGACAGGGTCACTGAAGCTTTCTTT
TRBD2	.	TRBV15	16	TRBJ2-1	CATSRTASGRRNEQFF	TGTGCCACCAGCAGAACAGCTAGCGGGAGGAGGAATGAGCAGTTCTTC
TRBD2	.	TRBV27	16	TRBJ2-5	CASSFLSGRAAETQYF	TGTGCCAGCAGTTTTCTCAGCGGGAGGGCCGCAGAGACCCAGTACTTC
.	.	TRBV19	13	TRBJ1-2	CASRIDGPYGYTF	TGTGCCAGTAGGATAGACGGTCCCTATGGCTACACCTTC
.	.	TRBV7-9	13	TRBJ2-1	CASSLGGLPEQFF	TGTGCCAGCAGCTTAGGGGGACTCCCCGAGCAGTTCTTC
TRBD2	.	TRBV4-1	16	TRBJ2-7	CASSHLKREATYEQYF	TGCGCCAGCAGCCACCTCAAGCGGGAGGCAACCTACGAGCAGTACTTC
.	.	TRBV6-6	15	TRBJ2-2	CASSYGDGNTGELFF	TGTGCCAGCAGTTACGGGGACGGGAACACCGGGGAGCTGTTTTTT
TRBD2	.	TRBV4-2	20	TRBJ2-6	CASSLAGLARSSSGANVLTF	TGTGCCAGCAGCCTAGCGGGACTAGCGCGATCTAGCTCTGGGGCCAACGTCCTGACTTTC
.	.	TRBV10-3	14	TRBJ1-1	CAIRYTGLNTEAFF	TGTGCCATCCGTTATACAGGGCTGAACACTGAAGCTTTCTTT
TRBD2	.	TRBV5-1	16	TRBJ2-1	CASSPRTSGLDNEQFF	TGCGCCAGCAGCCCTCGGACTAGCGGACTAGACAATGAGCAGTTCTTC
.	.	TRBV5-6	15	TRBJ2-3	CASSGVGGRTDTQYF	TGTGCCAGCAGCGGAGTGGGGGGGCGTACAGATACGCAGTATTTT
.	.	TRBV4-1	14	TRBJ2-7	CASSQIRGAYEQYF	TGCGCCAGCAGCCAGATCAGGGGTGCCTACGAGCAGTACTTC
.	.	TRBV6-5	14	TRBJ2-2	CASSYSDNTGELFF	TGTGCCAGCAGTTACTCTGATAACACCGGGGAGCTGTTTTTT
TRBD1	.	TRBV5-1	16	TRBJ2-5	CASSLVGTGVRETQYF	TGCGCCAGCAGCTTGGTGGGGACAGGGGTGAGGGAGACCCAGTACTTC
TRBD2	once	TRBV9	14	TRBJ2-7	CASSVGGSDDEQYF	TGTGCCAGCAGCGTAGGCGGGAGCGACGACGAGCAGTACTTC
TRBD2	.	TRBV14	16	TRBJ2-1	CASSQVGLAGVDEQFF	TGTGCCAGCAGCCAAGTCGGGCTAGCGGGAGTTGATGAGCAGTTCTTC
.	.	TRBV28	11	TRBJ2-7	CASSSARWEYF	TGTGCCAGCAGTTCCGCCCGGTGGGAGTACTTC
.	.	TRBV28	12	TRBJ2-7	CASSPTHYEQYF	TGTGCCAGCAGTCCGACCCATTACGAGCAGTACTTC
.	.	TRBV9	15	TRBJ2-2	CASSVAVVNSGELFF	TGTGCCAGCAGCGTAGCCGTGGTAAACTCCGGGGAGCTGTTTTTT
TRBD2	once	TRBV27	15	TRBJ2-6	CASSLGGAGANVLTF	TGTGCCAGCAGTTTAGGGGGGGCTGGGGCCAACGTCCTGACTTTC
TRBD1	.	TRBV2	15	TRBJ2-7	CASSETGQGNYEQYF	TGTGCCAGCAGTGAGACGGGACAGGGGAACTACGAGCAGTACTTC
TRBD2	.	TRBV27	16	TRBJ2-7	CASSLYEGLGPYEQYF	TGTGCCAGCAGTTTATATGAGGGACTAGGGCCCTACGAGCAGTACTTC
TRBD1	.	TRBV5-5	14	TRBJ2-7	CASSRYRGTYEQYF	TGTGCCAGCAGCCGTTACAGGGGTACCTACGAGCAGTACTTC
.	.	TRBV9	15	TRBJ1-2	CASSPRGGVEIGYTF	TGTGCCAGCAGCCCCCGGGGCGGGGTTGAGATTGGCTACACCTTC
TRBD1	.	TRBV7-9	15	TRBJ1-5	CASSWGQGGNQPQHF	TGTGCCAGCAGCTGGGGACAGGGGGGCAATCAGCCCCAGCATTTT
.	once	TRBV6-5	14	TRBJ1-5	CASTVGQSNQPQHF	TGTGCCAGCACCGTAGGGCAGAGCAATCAGCCCCAGCATTTT
TRBD1	.	TRBV27	15	TRBJ2-7	CASSPWDSGDYEQYF	TGTGCCAGCAGTCCCTGGGACAGTGGGGACTACGAGCAGTACTTC
TRBD1	.	TRBV11-2	18	TRBJ2-2	CASSLVSMGQEGGGELFF	TGTGCCAGCAGCTTAGTGTCTATGGGACAGGAAGGCGGCGGGGAGCTGTTTTTT
TRBD1	.	TRBV2	20	TRBJ1-5	CASSVHRQGATGGVVSPQHF	TGTGCCAGCAGTGTGCACCGACAGGGGGCGACAGGCGGGGTGGTGTCTCCCCAGCATTTT
TRBD2	.	TRBV9	17	TRBJ2-2	CASSERTSGRNTGELFF	TGTGCCAGCAGCGAGAGGACTAGCGGGAGGAACACCGGGGAGCTGTTTTTT